The clone carrying this TCR beta chain was counted at least ten times. Its antigen remains unknown. TCRbeta library preparation incorporated unique molecular identifiers. Using its own MiXCR run on the PCR reads, TCRdb lists one record per CDR3 protein. The sample holds hundreds of thousands of distinct CDR3 sequences, 13% seen once. The sample is drawn from a study of T-cell reconstitution after alpha-beta-depleted transplantation in children. Notes on the study in general: Surviving recipient T cells and thymic progenitors underlay high day-60 TCRbeta diversity in some patients. Reportedly, alpha-beta T cells present about two months post-transplant originated from several hundred expanded clones of graft origin. Newly generated T cells supplied most T-cell counts and diversity one year post-transplant.

This receptor was identified in a girl aged 2-15 years with congenital amegakaryocytic thrombocytopenia, due to receive a stem cell transplant. The sample in question was PBMCs, obtained before TCRalphabeta/CD19-depleted stem cell transplant.

CDR3 residues: CASSLAGSTNTGELFF. The CDR3, as DNA: TGCGCCAGCAGCTTGGCCGGCTCTACGAACACCGGGGAGCTGTTTTTT. The chain combines TRBV5-1 with TRBJ2-2, with no clear D. The CDR3 has 16 amino acids. Trimming removed 0 bases at V and 0 bases at J, with 9 bases between. Germline V lookup: CDR1 SGHRS, CDR2 YFSETQ.